The rows below give T cell receptor beta chains drawn from one sample of a study of blood T cell repertoires in COVID-19. The table came from immunoSEQ multiplex PCR; TCRdb's copy has only in-frame clones and leaves some out. The sample includes tens of thousands of clones, 74% seen only once; the top ten take roughly 28%. The source material was peripheral blood. These receptors originate from a woman older than 75 with acute or convalescent COVID-19. Each CDR3 is given with its conserved first and last residue. A D gene is named only where the DNA matches it firmly. Not all rows give a size; the values are once, few, many and, for expanded clones, a class.

abundance	v_gene	d_gene	j_gene	CDR3aa	CDR3nt
-	TRBV6-1	-	TRBJ2-7	CASSDREAYEQYF	TGTGCCAGCAGTGACAGGGAAGCCTACGAGCAGTACTTC
many	TRBV6-4	TRBD1	TRBJ2-7	CASSDSVTGAHEQYF	TGTGCCAGCAGTGACTCTGTGACAGGGGCCCACGAGCAGTACTTC
once	TRBV28	TRBD1	TRBJ1-2	CASSDPRGGVHYGYTF	TGTGCCAGCAGTGACCCGAGAGGGGGCGTCCACTATGGCTACACCTTC
many	TRBV5-1	-	TRBJ1-4	CASSLARQEVYEKLFF	TGCGCCAGCAGCTTGGCCCGACAGGAAGTTTATGAAAAACTGTTTTTT
-	TRBV28	-	TRBJ2-5	CASSRGQGETQYF	TGTGCCAGCAGCCGGGGTCAGGGGGAGACCCAGTACTTC
once	TRBV24-1	-	TRBJ2-3	CATSDRDFSTDTQYF	TGTGCCACCAGTGACAGGGACTTCTCCACAGATACGCAGTATTTT
once	TRBV9	TRBD1	TRBJ1-5	CASSPGTGSGQPQHF	TGTGCCAGCAGTCCCGGGACAGGGAGCGGCCAGCCCCAGCATTTT
-	TRBV29-1	TRBD2	TRBJ2-2	CSAYFGLATNTGELFF	TGCAGCGCATACTTCGGACTAGCGACGAACACCGGGGAGCTGTTTTTT
-	TRBV18	TRBD2	TRBJ2-7	CASSPGTSGAGYEQYF	TGTGCCAGCTCACCGGGGACTAGCGGGGCCGGCTACGAGCAGTACTTC
few	TRBV11-2	-	TRBJ2-7	CASSPVGSKYEQYF	TGTGCCAGCAGCCCCGTCGGGAGTAAGTACGAGCAGTACTTC
-	TRBV4-1	TRBD2	TRBJ2-3	CASSRGLAEGSTDTQYF	TGCGCCAGCAGCCGCGGACTAGCGGAGGGTAGCACAGATACGCAGTATTTT
-	TRBV19	-	TRBJ2-1	CASSIQDTPKDEQFF	TGTGCCAGTAGTATCCAGGACACACCGAAGGATGAGCAGTTCTTC
-	TRBV11-3	TRBD2	TRBJ2-2	CASSLMGLAGGTYTGELFF	TGTGCCAGCAGCTTAATGGGACTAGCGGGAGGAACTTACACCGGGGAGCTGTTTTTT
once	TRBV11-3	-	TRBJ2-2	CASSPRWQGRSTGELFF	TGTGCCAGCAGCCCCCGATGGCAGGGGCGGAGCACCGGGGAGCTGTTTTTT
-	TRBV11-3	TRBD1	TRBJ2-1	CASSLTGTVYNEQFF	TGTGCCAGCAGCCTCACCGGGACAGTATACAATGAGCAGTTCTTC
-	TRBV5-1	TRBD1	TRBJ1-1	CASSSSDRGTMNTEAFF	TGCGCCAGCAGCTCTTCCGACAGGGGGACAATGAACACTGAAGCTTTCTTT
-	TRBV7-2	TRBD2	TRBJ2-5	CASSLGVGSGRGETQYF	TGTGCCAGCAGCTTAGGAGTCGGTAGCGGGAGGGGGGAGACCCAGTACTTC
few	TRBV5-1	TRBD1	TRBJ1-1	CASSPDSGTAAFF	TGCGCCAGCAGCCCAGACTCCGGGACAGCTGCTTTCTTT